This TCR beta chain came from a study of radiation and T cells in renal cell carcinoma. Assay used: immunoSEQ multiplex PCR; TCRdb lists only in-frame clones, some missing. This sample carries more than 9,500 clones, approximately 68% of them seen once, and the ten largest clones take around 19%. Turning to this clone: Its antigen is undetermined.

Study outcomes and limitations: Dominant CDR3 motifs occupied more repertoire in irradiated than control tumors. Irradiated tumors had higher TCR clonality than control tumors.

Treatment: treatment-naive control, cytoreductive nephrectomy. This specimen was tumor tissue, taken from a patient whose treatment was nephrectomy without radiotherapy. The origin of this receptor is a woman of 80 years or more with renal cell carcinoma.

CDR3 residues: CASSIRDSDNEQFF. DNA for the CDR3: TGTGCCAGTAGTATCCGGGACAGCGACAATGAGCAGTTCTTC. The chain couples TRBV19 to TRBJ2-1; 7 bases fit TRBD1. The CDR3 has 14 residues. The J segment lost 5 bases and the V segment lost 3 bases, leaving 4 bases of the junction unmatched. Germline lookup yields CDR1 LNHDA and CDR2 SQIVND (reference sequence).